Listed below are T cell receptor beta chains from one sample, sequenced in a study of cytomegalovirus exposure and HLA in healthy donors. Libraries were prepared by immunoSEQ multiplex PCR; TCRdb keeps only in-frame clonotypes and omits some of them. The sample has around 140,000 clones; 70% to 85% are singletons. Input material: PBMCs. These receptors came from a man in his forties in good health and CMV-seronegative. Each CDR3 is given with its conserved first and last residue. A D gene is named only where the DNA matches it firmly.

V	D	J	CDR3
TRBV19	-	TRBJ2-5	CASSMGAWETQYF
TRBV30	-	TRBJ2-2	CAWNEKRVRWGDTGELFF
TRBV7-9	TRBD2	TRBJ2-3	CASSRGGGGDTDTQYF
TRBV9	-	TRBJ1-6	CASSPGGANSPLHF
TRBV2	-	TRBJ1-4	CASNIKEGFDEKLFF
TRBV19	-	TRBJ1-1	CASSIPGMNTEAFF
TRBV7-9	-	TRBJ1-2	CASSLAPTQSGYGYTF
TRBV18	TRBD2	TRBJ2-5	CASSPPGGPWSQETQYF
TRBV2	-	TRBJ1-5	CASSEIGGNQPQHF
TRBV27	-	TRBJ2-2	CASSFIPMRSGELFF
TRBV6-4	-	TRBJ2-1	CASSVWGGPYNEQFF
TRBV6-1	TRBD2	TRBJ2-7	CASSEVEASGALEQYF
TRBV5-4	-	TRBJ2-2	CASSLGGRGGGTGELFF
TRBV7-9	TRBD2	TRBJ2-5	CASSVLGTIQETQYF
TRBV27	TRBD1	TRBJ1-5	CASSLGTGGNQPQHF
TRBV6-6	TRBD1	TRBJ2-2	CASSSTGVGDTGELFF
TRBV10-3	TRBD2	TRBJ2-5	CAISESDSGGQETQYF
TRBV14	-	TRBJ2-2	CASSQGRGAGELFF
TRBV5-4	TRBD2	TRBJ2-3	CASSTGLAGDTQYF
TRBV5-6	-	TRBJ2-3	CASSLSPGTDTQYF
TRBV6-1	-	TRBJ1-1	CASRGQMNTEAFF
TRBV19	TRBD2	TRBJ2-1	CASTSGTSGHNEQFF
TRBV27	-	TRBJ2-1	CASSPRGTYNEQFF
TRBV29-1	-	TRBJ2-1	CSVGTHTGGEQFF
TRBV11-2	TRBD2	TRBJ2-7	CASSLDLAVYEQYF
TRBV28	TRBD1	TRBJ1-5	CASSGQGVSLSQHF
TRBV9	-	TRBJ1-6	CASSVDRDYYNSPLHF
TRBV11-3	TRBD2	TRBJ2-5	CASSSTTSGGAVETQYF
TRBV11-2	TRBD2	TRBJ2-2	CASTEWGGGRTGELFF
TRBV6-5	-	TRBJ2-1	CASRHPTEAYNEQFF
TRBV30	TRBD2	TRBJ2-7	CAWSEGTSPYEQYF
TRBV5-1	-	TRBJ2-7	CASSLSPGTSYEQYF
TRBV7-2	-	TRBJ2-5	CASSRRAQGRTQYF